This is a list of T cell receptor beta chains from one sample in a study of shared T cell receptors in the human thymus. The assay was immunoSEQ multiplex PCR, and TCRdb's table has in-frame clones only and misses some. Seen here are 550,000 to 800,000 clones, 80% to 90% observed once, and the top ten hold roughly 0.01%. The data were also submitted as part of a second study, on human thymus T cells.

Material for sequencing was thymocytes. Every receptor here comes from a girl under three years old with a congenital heart defect. Both conserved end residues are part of each CDR3. Each record gives: clone size, V gene, D gene, J gene, CDR3 protein, CDR3 DNA. D genes are given only for firm matches. Rows may omit the clone size; those that give it use once, few, many or a size class.

NA	TRBV5-4	TRBD1	TRBJ1-1	CASSSDRGRRTEAFF	TGTGCCAGCAGCTCGGACAGGGGGAGGAGGACTGAAGCTTTCTTT
NA	TRBV27	TRBD1	TRBJ1-6	CATGGSPLHF	TGTGCTACAGGGGGCTCACCCCTCCACTTT
NA	TRBV9	NA	TRBJ2-1	CASSGPSVVRPYNEQFF	TGTGCCAGCAGCGGACCGTCCGTGGTGCGGCCCTACAATGAGCAGTTCTTC
NA	TRBV5-8	NA	TRBJ1-6	CASSLTGSPLHF	TGTGCCAGCAGCTTGACAGGATCACCCCTCCACTTT
NA	TRBV5-1	TRBD2	TRBJ2-2	CAIPLDGGDTGELFF	TGCGCCATCCCCCTCGACGGGGGGGACACCGGGGAGCTGTTTTTT
NA	TRBV18	NA	TRBJ1-4	CASSPTVRGTGEKLFF	TGTGCCAGCTCACCAACCGTTAGGGGAACGGGTGAAAAACTGTTTTTT
NA	TRBV7-8	TRBD1	TRBJ2-7	CASSPEGLKGAESYEQYF	TGTGCCAGCAGCCCCGAAGGGCTGAAGGGGGCAGAATCCTACGAGCAGTACTTC
NA	TRBV27	TRBD1	TRBJ1-3	CASSSGTGGGSGNTIYF	TGTGCCAGCAGTTCCGGGACAGGGGGTGGTTCTGGAAACACCATATATTTT
once	TRBV6-1	TRBD1	TRBJ2-7	CATDRNRDSYEQYF	TGTGCCACGGATCGGAACCGGGACAGCTACGAGCAGTACTTC
NA	TRBV2	NA	TRBJ1-2	CASTSKLSSDNYGYTF	TGTGCCAGCACCTCCAAACTTTCAAGTGATAACTATGGCTACACCTTC
NA	TRBV6-1	TRBD2	TRBJ2-3	CASSEPLLAGSTDTQYF	TGTGCCAGCAGTGAGCCCTTACTAGCGGGGAGCACAGATACGCAGTATTTT
NA	TRBV7-6	NA	TRBJ1-2	CASSLAPWPAVGGYTF	TGTGCCAGCAGCTTAGCCCCCTGGCCGGCGGTGGGTGGCTACACCTTC
NA	TRBV27	NA	TRBJ1-2	CASSFRRADGYTF	TGTGCCAGCAGTTTTCGGAGGGCGGATGGCTACACCTTC
NA	TRBV5-5	TRBD1	TRBJ1-1	CASRRGQGNTEAFF	TGTGCCAGCAGACGAGGACAGGGGAACACTGAAGCTTTCTTT
NA	TRBV14	TRBD2	TRBJ2-3	CASSQGRRLAGGLSTDTQYF	TGTGCCAGCAGCCAAGGAAGGCGGCTAGCGGGGGGCCTGAGCACAGATACGCAGTATTTT
NA	TRBV9	NA	TRBJ1-1	CASSVDMKGGGTEAFF	TGTGCCAGCAGCGTAGATATGAAAGGGGGGGGGACTGAAGCTTTCTTT